This T cell receptor beta chain was observed in a study of shared clonotypes between healthy human individuals. The CDR3 has 13 amino acids. CDR1 is SGHRS, CDR2 YFSETQ, per germline. Trimming pared 0 bases from V and 5 bases from J, leaving 8 bases between. Sequenced by immunoSEQ multiplex PCR; TCRdb stores in-frame clones only, minus some. Of 550,000 to 700,000 clones listed, 73% are singletons. The study, taken as a whole, reports: Naive CD4 clonotypes overlapped across a handful of donors at roughly 4.5%.

Comments on this clone: Its specificity is unknown.

The chain recombines TRBV5-1 with TRBJ2-5; D is unclear. Sequencing was carried out using memory CD4+ T cells sorted from blood. Subset here: CD45RA-negative fraction. This TCR was recovered from a woman in her 30s in good health. CDR3 region: CASSLAEYETQYF. The CDR3, as DNA: TGCGCCAGCAGCTTGGCAGAGTACGAGACCCAGTACTTC. The complete variable domain, with remaining parts taken from reference TRBV5-1 and TRBJ2-5, reads KAGVTQTPRYLIKTRGQQVTLSCSPISGHRSVSWYQQTPGQGLQFLFEYFSETQRNKGNFPGRFSGRQFSNSRSEMNVSTLELGDSALYLCASSLAEYETQYFGPGTRLLVL.